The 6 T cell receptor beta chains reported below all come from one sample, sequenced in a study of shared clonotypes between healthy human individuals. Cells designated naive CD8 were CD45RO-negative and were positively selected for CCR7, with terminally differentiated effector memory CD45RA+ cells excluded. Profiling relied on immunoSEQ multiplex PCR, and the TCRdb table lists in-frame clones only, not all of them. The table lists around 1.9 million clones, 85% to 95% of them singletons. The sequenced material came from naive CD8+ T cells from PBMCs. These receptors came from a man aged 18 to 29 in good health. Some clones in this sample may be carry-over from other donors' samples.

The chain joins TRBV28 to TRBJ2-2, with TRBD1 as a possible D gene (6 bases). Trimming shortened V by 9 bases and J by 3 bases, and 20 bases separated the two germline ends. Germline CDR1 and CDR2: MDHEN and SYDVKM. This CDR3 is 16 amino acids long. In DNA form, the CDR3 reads TGTGCCAGGTCCGGGACATCTATGATGGACACCGGGGAGCTGTTTTTT. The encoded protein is CARSGTSMMDTGELFF.

CDR3 DNA sequence: TGTGCCAGCAGCTACGGACAGGGAATCACTGAAGCTTTCTTT. The encoded protein is CASSYGQGITEAFF. J is TRBJ1-1 and V is TRBV7-8; 8 bases are a match to TRBD1. This CDR3 has 14 residues. The trim removed 4 bases at V and 4 bases at J, leaving 5 bases unmatched. CDR1 and CDR2 from the germline V gene are SGHVS and FQNEAQ.

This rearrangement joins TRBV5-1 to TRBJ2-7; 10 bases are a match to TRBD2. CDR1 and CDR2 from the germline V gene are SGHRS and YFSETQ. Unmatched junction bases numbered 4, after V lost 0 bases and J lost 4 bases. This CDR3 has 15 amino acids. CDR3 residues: CASSLASLAGYEQYF. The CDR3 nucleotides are TGCGCCAGCAGCTTGGCCTCACTAGCGGGATACGAGCAGTACTTC.

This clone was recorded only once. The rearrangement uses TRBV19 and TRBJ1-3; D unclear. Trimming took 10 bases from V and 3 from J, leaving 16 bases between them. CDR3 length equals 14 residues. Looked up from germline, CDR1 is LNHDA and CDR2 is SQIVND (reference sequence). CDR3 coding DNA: TGTGCCACGGCTCCTAGGGTTCATGGAAACACCATATATTTT. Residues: CATAPRVHGNTIYF.

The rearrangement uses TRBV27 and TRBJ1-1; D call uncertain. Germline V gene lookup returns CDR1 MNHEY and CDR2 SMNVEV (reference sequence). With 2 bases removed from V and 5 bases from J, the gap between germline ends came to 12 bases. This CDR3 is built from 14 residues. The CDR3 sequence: CASSLGQSGTEAFF. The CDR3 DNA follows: TGTGCCAGCAGTTTAGGGCAGTCGGGGACTGAAGCTTTCTTT.

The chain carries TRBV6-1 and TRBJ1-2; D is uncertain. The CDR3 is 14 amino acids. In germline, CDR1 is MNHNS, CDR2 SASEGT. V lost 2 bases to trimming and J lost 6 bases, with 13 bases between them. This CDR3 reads CASSELFTTDGYTF. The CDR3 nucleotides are TGTGCCAGCAGTGAACTATTTACAACGGATGGCTACACCTTC.